This TCR beta chain appears in the sequencing data of a study of T cells after yellow fever vaccination. As for the study in general: SMART-Seq v4 Ultra Low Input served to prepare low-cell-number fractions. Notes on the study in general: Reappearance after the booster was seen for most primary-vaccination clones, at 96% CD4 and 75% to 90% CD8. Peaking faster, on day 5 versus 15, the secondary response was nonetheless weaker.

TCRdb re-analysed the 5' RACE reads in MiXCR, keeping a single row per CDR3 protein. Of roughly 310,000 distinct CDR3 sequences listed, around 3.6% are singletons. Ten or more counts support this clonotype. The antigen is not known. Per germline, CDR1 MNHEY and CDR2 SVGEGT. This CDR3 contains 14 residues. Trimming removed 4 bases at V and 0 bases at J, with 8 bases between. The chain is built from TRBV6-2 or TRBV6-3 and TRBJ2-3; no reliable D call. Sequenced material: PBMCs, taken on the day of the yellow fever booster vaccination. The sequence was obtained from a man aged 18 to 29 who received the YFV17D yellow fever vaccine. The CDR3 here is CASSSRQSTDTQYF. CDR3 DNA: TGTGCCAGCAGTTCCAGACAAAGCACAGATACGCAGTATTTT.